The rows below give T cell receptor beta chains drawn from one sample of a study of shared clonotypes between healthy human individuals. Method: immunoSEQ multiplex PCR; TCRdb's copy keeps in-frame clones and lacks some. Of hundreds of thousands of clones listed, 90% to 95% are singletons. Sample: naive CD8+ T cells sorted from blood. The receptor set was obtained from a woman aged 25-40 years in good health. Each CDR3 is given with its conserved first and last residue. Each record gives: CDR3 protein, CDR3 DNA, clone size, D gene, V gene, J gene. D genes are given only for firm matches. The size of a clone is reported for some rows only, either as once, few or many, or as a class for expanded clones.

cdr3_aa: CASGRSTGNGQPQHF
cdr3_nt: TGTGCCAGTGGCCGGTCCACAGGGAACGGTCAGCCCCAGCATTTT
clone_size: NA
d_call: NA
v_call: TRBV19
j_call: TRBJ1-5

cdr3_aa: CASSFRGDSPLHF
cdr3_nt: TGTGCCAGCAGTTTTAGGGGAGATTCACCCCTCCACTTT
clone_size: NA
d_call: NA
v_call: TRBV28
j_call: TRBJ1-6

cdr3_aa: CASSPGLAAVHEQYF
cdr3_nt: TGCGCCAGCAGCCCGGGACTAGCGGCCGTCCACGAGCAGTACTTC
clone_size: few
d_call: TRBD2
v_call: TRBV4-1
j_call: TRBJ2-7

cdr3_aa: CASSSQRGGQGTQYF
cdr3_nt: TGTGCCAGCAGCTCCCAGCGTGGGGGACAGGGGACCCAGTACTTC
clone_size: NA
d_call: TRBD1
v_call: TRBV27
j_call: TRBJ2-5

cdr3_aa: CASSLGGGTEAFF
cdr3_nt: TGTGCCAGCAGCTTAGGAGGGGGGACTGAAGCTTTCTTT
clone_size: NA
d_call: NA
v_call: TRBV7-3
j_call: TRBJ1-1

cdr3_aa: CASSLGTGAYEQYF
cdr3_nt: TGTGCCAGCAGCTTAGGAACGGGAGCTTACGAGCAGTACTTC
clone_size: NA
d_call: NA
v_call: TRBV11-3
j_call: TRBJ2-7

cdr3_aa: CASSWTDEQFF
cdr3_nt: TGTGCCAGCAGTTGGACGGATGAGCAGTTCTTC
clone_size: NA
d_call: NA
v_call: TRBV6-1
j_call: TRBJ2-1

cdr3_aa: CASSSNSGRAPYEQYF
cdr3_nt: TGTGCCAGCAGTTCCAATAGCGGGAGGGCCCCCTACGAGCAGTACTTC
clone_size: NA
d_call: TRBD2
v_call: TRBV27
j_call: TRBJ2-7

cdr3_aa: CASSFPGQGGTDTQYF
cdr3_nt: TGTGCCAGCAGTTTCCCTGGACAGGGAGGGACAGATACGCAGTATTTT
clone_size: NA
d_call: NA
v_call: TRBV28
j_call: TRBJ2-3

cdr3_aa: CASSLDQGPHEQYF
cdr3_nt: TGTGCCAGCAGCTTAGATCAGGGCCCCCACGAGCAGTACTTC
clone_size: NA
d_call: NA
v_call: TRBV7-9
j_call: TRBJ2-7

cdr3_aa: CASSLDQSTEAFF
cdr3_nt: TGTGCCAGCAGCTTGGATCAGAGCACTGAAGCTTTCTTT
clone_size: NA
d_call: NA
v_call: TRBV7-6
j_call: TRBJ1-1

cdr3_aa: CASSFLAGDPETQYF
cdr3_nt: TGTGCCAGCAGTTTTCTAGCGGGAGACCCGGAGACCCAGTACTTC
clone_size: NA
d_call: TRBD2
v_call: TRBV27
j_call: TRBJ2-5

cdr3_aa: CASSEGWTSGTHEQYF
cdr3_nt: TGTGCCAGCAGTGAAGGTTGGACTAGCGGGACCCACGAGCAGTACTTC
clone_size: few
d_call: TRBD2
v_call: TRBV2
j_call: TRBJ2-7

cdr3_aa: CSVGGGFTYEQYF
cdr3_nt: TGCAGCGTGGGGGGGGGTTTTACCTACGAGCAGTACTTC
clone_size: NA
d_call: TRBD2
v_call: TRBV29-1
j_call: TRBJ2-7

cdr3_aa: CASSLPTGWVNQPQHF
cdr3_nt: TGTGCCAGCAGCTTACCGACAGGGTGGGTCAATCAGCCCCAGCATTTT
clone_size: NA
d_call: TRBD1
v_call: TRBV11-3
j_call: TRBJ1-5

cdr3_aa: CASSQGGGEQYF
cdr3_nt: TGTGCCAGCAGCCAGGGAGGAGGCGAGCAGTACTTC
clone_size: NA
d_call: NA
v_call: TRBV7-6
j_call: TRBJ2-7

cdr3_aa: CASSQEGGGAGGSYNEQFF
cdr3_nt: TGTGCCAGCAGCCAAGAAGGTGGGGGGGCCGGAGGGTCCTACAATGAGCAGTTCTTC
clone_size: NA
d_call: NA
v_call: TRBV14
j_call: TRBJ2-1

cdr3_aa: CASTNSYNEKLFF
cdr3_nt: TGTGCCAGCACCAACAGTTATAATGAAAAACTGTTTTTT
clone_size: NA
d_call: NA
v_call: TRBV9
j_call: TRBJ1-4

cdr3_aa: CAWRGSDQPQHF
cdr3_nt: TGTGCCTGGAGGGGTTCCGATCAGCCCCAGCATTTT
clone_size: few
d_call: NA
v_call: TRBV30
j_call: TRBJ1-5

cdr3_aa: CASKGTGKAGADRGETQYF
cdr3_nt: TGTGCCAGCAAGGGGACAGGCAAAGCGGGAGCCGACCGGGGAGAGACCCAGTACTTC
clone_size: NA
d_call: NA
v_call: TRBV2
j_call: TRBJ2-5

cdr3_aa: CASSLLLLVGGQPQHF
cdr3_nt: TGTGCCAGCAGCTTACTCTTACTAGTGGGGGGGCAGCCCCAGCATTTT
clone_size: NA
d_call: NA
v_call: TRBV7-8
j_call: TRBJ1-5

cdr3_aa: CASGPDGNTGELFF
cdr3_nt: TGTGCTAGTGGTCCGGACGGTAACACCGGGGAGCTGTTTTTT
clone_size: NA
d_call: NA
v_call: TRBV12-5
j_call: TRBJ2-2

cdr3_aa: CASRPPGSVGEQYF
cdr3_nt: TGTGCCAGCAGGCCCCCGGGATCGGTGGGGGAGCAGTACTTC
clone_size: NA
d_call: NA
v_call: TRBV27
j_call: TRBJ2-7

cdr3_aa: CASSLGDWGNTEAFF
cdr3_nt: TGTGCCAGCAGCTTGGGTGATTGGGGGAACACTGAAGCTTTCTTT
clone_size: NA
d_call: NA
v_call: TRBV5-4
j_call: TRBJ1-1

cdr3_aa: CASIEQGVYAYEQYF
cdr3_nt: TGTGCCAGCATTGAACAGGGGGTATACGCCTACGAGCAGTACTTC
clone_size: NA
d_call: TRBD1
v_call: TRBV2
j_call: TRBJ2-7

cdr3_aa: CASSDREGRSYEQYF
cdr3_nt: TGTGCCAGCAGTGACAGGGAAGGTAGATCCTACGAGCAGTACTTC
clone_size: NA
d_call: NA
v_call: TRBV2
j_call: TRBJ2-7

cdr3_aa: CASSYWTGMPSYEQYF
cdr3_nt: TGTGCCAGCAGTTACTGGACAGGGATGCCATCCTACGAGCAGTACTTC
clone_size: NA
d_call: TRBD1
v_call: TRBV6-5
j_call: TRBJ2-7

cdr3_aa: CASSQESRPTGELFF
cdr3_nt: TGCGCCAGCAGCCAAGAGAGCCGACCTACCGGGGAGCTGTTTTTT
clone_size: NA
d_call: NA
v_call: TRBV4-1
j_call: TRBJ2-2

cdr3_aa: CASSGRLAGSYNEQFF
cdr3_nt: TGTGCCAGCAGCGGGCGACTAGCGGGGTCCTACAATGAGCAGTTCTTC
clone_size: NA
d_call: TRBD2
v_call: TRBV7-9
j_call: TRBJ2-1

cdr3_aa: CASSPQDGGDEQYF
cdr3_nt: TGTGCCAGCAGCCCCCAGGACGGTGGCGACGAGCAGTACTTC
clone_size: NA
d_call: NA
v_call: TRBV5-4
j_call: TRBJ2-7

cdr3_aa: CASSLLDTQYF
cdr3_nt: TGTGCCAGCAGCTTATTAGATACGCAGTATTTT
clone_size: NA
d_call: NA
v_call: TRBV7-2
j_call: TRBJ2-3

cdr3_aa: CASSQQGNTEAFF
cdr3_nt: TGTGCCAGCAGTCAACAGGGTAACACTGAAGCTTTCTTT
clone_size: NA
d_call: NA
v_call: TRBV5-8
j_call: TRBJ1-1

cdr3_aa: CASSSLGQGLTDTQYF
cdr3_nt: TGTGCCAGCAGCAGTTTGGGGCAGGGTTTGACAGATACGCAGTATTTT
clone_size: NA
d_call: NA
v_call: TRBV7-9
j_call: TRBJ2-3

cdr3_aa: CASRPLAGSTDTQYF
cdr3_nt: TGCGCCAGCAGACCTTTAGCGGGCAGCACAGATACGCAGTATTTT
clone_size: NA
d_call: TRBD2
v_call: TRBV23-1
j_call: TRBJ2-3

cdr3_aa: CASSQHTGPTSGITTYNEQFF
cdr3_nt: TGCGCCAGCAGCCAGCACACCGGACCGACTAGCGGCATAACTACCTACAATGAGCAGTTCTTC
clone_size: NA
d_call: TRBD2
v_call: TRBV4-1
j_call: TRBJ2-1

cdr3_aa: CAIADAGTEYEQYF
cdr3_nt: TGTGCCATAGCAGACGCCGGGACAGAGTACGAGCAGTACTTC
clone_size: NA
d_call: TRBD1
v_call: TRBV10-3
j_call: TRBJ2-7

cdr3_aa: CASSQELSSSYEQYF
cdr3_nt: TGCGCCAGCAGCCAAGAACTCTCCAGCTCCTACGAGCAGTACTTC
clone_size: NA
d_call: NA
v_call: TRBV4-1
j_call: TRBJ2-7

cdr3_aa: CASSSLWSTGLTEAFF
cdr3_nt: TGTGCCAGCAGTTCCTTATGGTCTACAGGGTTGACTGAAGCTTTCTTT
clone_size: NA
d_call: NA
v_call: TRBV6-6
j_call: TRBJ1-1

cdr3_aa: CASSTGTPSYEQYF
cdr3_nt: TGTGCCAGCAGCACCGGGACGCCGTCCTACGAGCAGTACTTC
clone_size: NA
d_call: NA
v_call: TRBV27
j_call: TRBJ2-7

cdr3_aa: CASSESPGPATQYF
cdr3_nt: TGCGCCAGCAGTGAGTCTCCGGGTCCCGCTACGCAGTATTTT
clone_size: NA
d_call: NA
v_call: TRBV10-2
j_call: TRBJ2-3

cdr3_aa: CASSFRASVSYEQYF
cdr3_nt: TGTGCCAGCAGCTTTCGGGCTAGCGTTTCCTACGAGCAGTACTTC
clone_size: NA
d_call: NA
v_call: TRBV5-4
j_call: TRBJ2-7

cdr3_aa: CASSGTAQETQYF
cdr3_nt: TGTGCCAGCAGCGGGACAGCCCAAGAGACCCAGTACTTC
clone_size: once
d_call: NA
v_call: TRBV9
j_call: TRBJ2-5

cdr3_aa: CASTMDGLGYTF
cdr3_nt: TGTGCCAGCACCATGGACGGTCTCGGCTACACCTTC
clone_size: NA
d_call: NA
v_call: TRBV27
j_call: TRBJ1-2

cdr3_aa: CASSIGQVHGYTF
cdr3_nt: TGTGCCAGCAGTATAGGACAGGTTCATGGCTACACCTTC
clone_size: NA
d_call: TRBD1
v_call: TRBV2
j_call: TRBJ1-2

cdr3_aa: CASELKSGTGDAEQYF
cdr3_nt: TGTGCCAGCGAGCTTAAGTCCGGGACAGGGGACGCCGAGCAGTACTTC
clone_size: NA
d_call: TRBD1
v_call: TRBV7-9
j_call: TRBJ2-7

cdr3_aa: CAISVSGRRDEKLFF
cdr3_nt: TGTGCCATCAGTGTTTCGGGGCGGAGAGATGAAAAACTGTTTTTT
clone_size: NA
d_call: NA
v_call: TRBV10-3
j_call: TRBJ1-4

cdr3_aa: CASSGGTGDSPLHF
cdr3_nt: TGTGCCAGCAGCGGAGGGACAGGGGATTCACCCCTCCACTTT
clone_size: NA
d_call: TRBD1
v_call: TRBV6-5
j_call: TRBJ1-6

cdr3_aa: CASSPGTRLGYEQYF
cdr3_nt: TGTGCCAGCAGCCCGGGGACAAGGCTCGGCTACGAGCAGTACTTC
clone_size: once
d_call: NA
v_call: TRBV7-9
j_call: TRBJ2-7

cdr3_aa: CASTLGYEQYF
cdr3_nt: TGTGCCAGCACGTTGGGGTACGAGCAGTACTTC
clone_size: NA
d_call: NA
v_call: TRBV27
j_call: TRBJ2-7

cdr3_aa: CASTGSDRAYEQYF
cdr3_nt: TGTGCCAGCACCGGATCGGACAGGGCCTACGAGCAGTACTTC
clone_size: NA
d_call: TRBD1
v_call: TRBV5-5
j_call: TRBJ2-7

cdr3_aa: CSVGPLAGEGYNEQFF
cdr3_nt: TGCAGCGTGGGACCACTAGCGGGAGAGGGTTACAATGAGCAGTTCTTC
clone_size: NA
d_call: TRBD2
v_call: TRBV29-1
j_call: TRBJ2-1

cdr3_aa: CASSLYLTGRGSIDTQYF
cdr3_nt: TGTGCCAGCAGCTTGTATTTAACGGGACGGGGCTCTATAGATACGCAGTATTTT
clone_size: NA
d_call: NA
v_call: TRBV5-6
j_call: TRBJ2-3

cdr3_aa: CASRIAETYEQYF
cdr3_nt: TGCGCCAGCCGTATAGCGGAAACCTACGAGCAGTACTTC
clone_size: NA
d_call: NA
v_call: TRBV5-1
j_call: TRBJ2-7

cdr3_aa: CASSLGGSESVYGYTF
cdr3_nt: TGTGCCAGCAGCTTAGGGGGATCGGAATCGGTCTACGGCTACACCTTC
clone_size: NA
d_call: NA
v_call: TRBV7-9
j_call: TRBJ1-2

cdr3_aa: CASSQQGGQYYEQYF
cdr3_nt: TGCGCCAGCAGCCAACAGGGGGGACAGTACTACGAGCAGTACTTC
clone_size: NA
d_call: NA
v_call: TRBV4-1
j_call: TRBJ2-7